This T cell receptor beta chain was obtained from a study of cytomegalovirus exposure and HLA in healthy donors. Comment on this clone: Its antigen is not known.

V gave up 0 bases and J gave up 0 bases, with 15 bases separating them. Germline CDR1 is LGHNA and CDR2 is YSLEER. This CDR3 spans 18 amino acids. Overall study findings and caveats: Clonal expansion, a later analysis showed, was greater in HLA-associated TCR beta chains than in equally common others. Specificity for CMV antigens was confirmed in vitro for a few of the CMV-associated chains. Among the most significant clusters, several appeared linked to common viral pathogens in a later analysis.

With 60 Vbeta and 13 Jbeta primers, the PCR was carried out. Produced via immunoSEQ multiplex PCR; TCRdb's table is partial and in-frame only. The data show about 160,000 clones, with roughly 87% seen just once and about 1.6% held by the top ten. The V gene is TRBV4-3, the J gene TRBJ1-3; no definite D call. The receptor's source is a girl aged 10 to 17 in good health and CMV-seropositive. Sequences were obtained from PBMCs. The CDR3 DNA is TGCGCCAGCAGCCAAGAAAGAATATCGGAGGGCTCTGGAAACACCATATATTTT. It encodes CASSQERISEGSGNTIYF.